This T cell receptor beta chain was captured by sequencing in a study of immune characterization of retroperitoneal liposarcoma. Concerning this clonotype itself: One end of the junction is discordant with germline, which a read error may explain.

The germline gives CDR1 SSHAT, CDR2 FNYEAQ (reference sequence). The CDR3 consists of 14 residues. TCRdb redid the calling of the PCR reads with MiXCR, one entry per CDR3 protein. The sample contains 3,000 to 4,000 distinct CDR3 sequences, around 48% of which appear only once. Input material: tumor tissue. The sequence came from a male donor with retroperitoneal liposarcoma. The chain couples TRBV7-7 to TRBJ2-5, with D perhaps matching TRBD1 (6 bases). CDR3 coding DNA: TGTGCTAGCAGCTTATGGGGGCCACAAGAGACCCAGTACTTC. This gives the protein CASSLWGPQETQYF.